The clone carrying this T cell receptor (beta chain) has a handful of counts. Its target is unknown. Germline V CDR1 and CDR2: DFQATT, SNEGSKA (reference sequence). Trimming removed 3 bases at V and 6 bases at J, with 14 bases between. The CDR3 contains 14 residues. This sample was taken from a study of T-cell memory formation after mild COVID-19. Whole-study results and caveats: The authors did not confirm SARS-CoV-2 specificity of second-wave clones peaking day 37. Clones shrinking between day 15 and 85 showed a balanced CD4/CD8 split, and those that grew later tilted toward CD4+.

5'RACE primed from the constant segment yielded TCR alpha and TCR beta cDNA libraries bearing sample barcodes and UMIs. Using its own MiXCR run on the 5' RACE reads, TCRdb lists one record per CDR3 protein. The top ten clones hold more than 20% of a sample with a few hundred thousand distinct CDR3 sequences, approximately 10% of them seen once. The chain couples TRBV20-1 to TRBJ2-2; either TRBD1 or TRBD2 may fit D (5 bases each). The TCR was taken from a man between 18 and 29 years old who had mild COVID-19 (a few samples of this study predate the infection). Cell type and time point are not known. The material sequenced was PBMCs or a T cell subset sorted from them (not recorded which). The DNA of the CDR3 is TGCAGTGCTAGGTCCGGGACCGGCTCCGGGGAGCTGTTTTTT. Amino acid sequence: CSARSGTGSGELFF.